Presented here are 21 T cell receptor beta chains from one specimen sequenced in a study of cytotoxic CD8 clonotypes in ibrutinib-treated CLL. The table came from immunoSEQ multiplex PCR; TCRdb's copy has only in-frame clones and leaves some out. Of 73,000 or so clones listed, 68% are singletons. The material was PBMCs, obtained after 12 months of ibrutinib treatment. The receptors come from a human donor with chronic lymphocytic leukemia.

The rearrangement uses TRBV13 and TRBJ2-7, with TRBD2 matching 8 bases. Germline V gene sequence: CDR1 PRHDT, CDR2 FYEKMQ (reference sequence). V lost 6 bases to trimming and J lost 3 bases; unmatched junction nucleotides: 7. This CDR3 spans 14 amino acids. CDR3 bases: TGTGCCAGCAGTCCCGGGACTAGGCTCTACGAGCAGTACTTC. It codes for CASSPGTRLYEQYF.

This chain links TRBV2 with TRBJ1-4, with D tentatively TRBD1 (6 bases). Looked up from germline, CDR1 is SNHLY and CDR2 is FYNNEI. The V and J ends lost 5 bases and 7 bases respectively, with 14 bases between them. The length of the CDR3 is 14 residues. The CDR3 sequence: CASSLFGGPEKLFF. For the CDR3, the DNA is TGTGCCAGCAGTCTGTTTGGGGGGCCTGAAAAACTGTTTTTT.

This clone was counted a few times. This rearrangement joins TRBV4-1 to TRBJ2-2; D is uncertain. The germline V and J ends were trimmed by 4 bases and 4 bases, with 10 bases remaining between them. The CDR3 consists of 14 residues. From germline, CDR1 is MGHRA and CDR2 YSYEKL. In DNA, the CDR3 is TGCGCCAGCAGCCCGGGCCGGTCCACCGGGGAGCTGTTTTTT. This gives the protein CASSPGRSTGELFF.

This chain uses TRBV7-2 with TRBJ1-6, with 7 bases that match TRBD1. This CDR3 contains 14 residues. Germline-derived CDR1 and CDR2 are SGHTA and FQGNSA. The V segment lost 6 bases and the J segment 9 bases; nucleotides outside the gene matches: 8. Written as DNA, the CDR3 is TGTGCCAGCAGTCTCAGACAGGGCGGTTCACCCCTCCACTTT. This translates into CASSLRQGGSPLHF.

The count of this clone is one. CDR3 DNA sequence: TGTGCCAGCAGCTTAGAAGCCGGACAGGGTTCCTACGAGCAGTACTTC. Translating gives CASSLEAGQGSYEQYF. The chain combines TRBV7-7 with TRBJ2-7; 8 bases align to TRBD1. V lost 1 base to trimming and J lost 1 base; unmatched junction nucleotides: 6. This CDR3 contains 16 residues. CDR1 is SSHAT and CDR2 is FNYEAQ in the germline V gene (reference sequence).

Written as DNA, the CDR3 is TGTGCCAGCATGGGGGACAGGGGTGTGACCGGGGAGCTGTTTTTT. It yields the protein CASMGDRGVTGELFF. The rearrangement links TRBV2 to TRBJ2-2, with 10 bases identical to TRBD1. Trimming at V came to 7 bases and at J to 5 bases, leaving 7 bases not matched to a gene. The germline CDR1 and CDR2 sequences are SNHLY and FYNNEI. The CDR3 extends over 15 amino acids.

The V and J genes are TRBV27 and TRBJ2-3; weak D call: TRBD1 (5 bases). This CDR3 region has 14 residues. Per the germline V gene, CDR1 is MNHEY and CDR2 is SMNVEV (reference sequence). The germline V and J ends were trimmed by 8 bases and 0 bases, with 12 bases remaining between them. This chain's CDR3 is CASSPQASTDTQYF. CDR3 nucleotides: TGTGCCAGCTCCCCACAGGCCAGCACAGATACGCAGTATTTT.

Turning to this clone: The sample carries other DNA sequences with the same CDR3. The gene calls are TRBV4-2 and TRBJ1-2; 9 bases fit TRBD1. Germline loops: CDR1 LGHNA, CDR2 YNFKEQ. Trimming cost V 4 bases and J 4 bases; bases outside gene matches: 7. The CDR3 runs 15 residues. The CDR3 region is CASSPEPGQGYGYTF. Here the CDR3 DNA reads TGTGCCAGCAGCCCCGAGCCGGGACAGGGCTATGGCTACACCTTC.

The chain is built from TRBV6-1 and TRBJ1-4; D call uncertain. This CDR3 spans 13 amino acids. The germline V and J ends were trimmed by 6 bases and 3 bases, with 8 bases remaining between them. Per the germline V gene, CDR1 is MNHNS and CDR2 is SASEGT. DNA for the CDR3: TGTGCCAGCAGGGAGATGCCTAATGAAAAACTGTTTTTT. It specifies CASREMPNEKLFF.

This sequence joins TRBV19 and TRBJ1-2, with D tentatively TRBD1 (5 bases). The CDR3 is made up of 14 amino acids. Trimming shortened V by 5 bases and J by 5 bases, and 15 bases separated the two germline ends. Germline values: CDR1 LNHDA, CDR2 SQIVND (reference sequence). CDR3 amino acids: CASSRPGPGYGYTF. The CDR3 nucleotides are TGTGCCAGTAGTCGACCGGGACCCGGTTATGGCTACACCTTC.

The chain combines TRBV6-1 with TRBJ1-2; no firm D call. CDR3 length equals 15 residues. The V gene's germline CDR1 is MNHNS and CDR2 SASEGT. Trimming removed 8 bases at V and 6 bases at J, with 22 bases between. CDR3 sequence (DNA): TGTGCCAGCCGGAGGGATCCAACGACCGAGGATGGCTACACCTTC. This gives the protein CASRRDPTTEDGYTF.

V and J are TRBV7-2 and TRBJ2-5; D is unresolved. V was pared by 1 base and J by 7 bases, with 10 bases between. Germline CDR1 reads SGHTA; CDR2 reads FQGNSA. This CDR3 has 13 amino acids. The CDR3 DNA sequence: TGTGCCAGCAGCTTAGGGGTAGAAGTGACCCAGTACTTC. Protein product: CASSLGVEVTQYF.

The rearrangement links TRBV9 to TRBJ2-7; D is undetermined. The CDR3 extends over 14 amino acids. With 2 bases removed from V and 7 bases from J, the gap between germline ends came to 16 bases. Germline CDR1 SGDLS, CDR2 YYNGEE. The CDR3 DNA reads as TGTGCCAGCAGCGTCCTCAGCTCGGCGGCTGAGCAGTACTTC. This sequence encodes CASSVLSSAAEQYF.

Only one count was recorded for this clone. The V and J genes are TRBV10-3 and TRBJ1-6; D gene ambiguous. Trimming removed 1 base from V and 7 bases from J, with 8 bases in between. CDR3 length: 14 residues. Germline CDR1 reads ENHRY; CDR2 reads SYGVKD. CDR3: CAISEWALNSPLHF. CDR3 in DNA: TGTGCCATCAGTGAGTGGGCTTTAAATTCACCCCTCCACTTT.

This rearrangement joins TRBV18 to TRBJ1-1; tentatively, D is TRBD1 (5 bases). V dropped 0 bases and J dropped 2 bases, with 10 bases sitting between them. The CDR3 has 15 residues. Per the germline V gene, CDR1 is KGHSH and CDR2 is LQKENI. The CDR3 loop reads CASSPPIGVNTEAFF. The CDR3 coding sequence is TGTGCCAGCTCACCACCGATAGGGGTAAACACTGAAGCTTTCTTT.

The CDR3, as DNA: TGTGCCAGCAGCTCCTGGACAGTCCAAGAGACCCAGTACTTC. As protein: CASSSWTVQETQYF. The gene calls are TRBV5-4 and TRBJ2-5; a possible D gene is TRBD1 (6 bases). The length of the CDR3 is 14 residues. Germline V gene lookup returns CDR1 SGHNT and CDR2 YYREEE (reference sequence). The V end lost 3 bases, the J end lost 1 base, and 10 bases lay between the germline ends.

V is TRBV10-3 and J is TRBJ2-3; tentatively, D is TRBD2 (5 bases). The V end lost 0 bases, the J end lost 0 bases, and 19 bases lay between the germline ends. Germline lookup yields CDR1 ENHRY and CDR2 SYGVKD. This CDR3 spans 19 amino acids. DNA for the CDR3: TGTGCCATCAGTGAGTCTTATTGGTGGAGGATTTCTAGCACAGATACGCAGTATTTT. Residues: CAISESYWWRISSTDTQYF.

V usage is TRBV28 and J usage is TRBJ1-2; weak D call: TRBD1 (5 bases). The V end lost 6 bases, the J end lost 3 bases, and 5 bases lay between the germline ends. The CDR3 covers 11 residues. Germline V lookup: CDR1 MDHEN, CDR2 SYDVKM. The CDR3 DNA reads TGTGCCAGCAGGGGGGACTATGGCTACACCTTC. Residues: CASRGDYGYTF.

This clone has just one count. This chain links TRBV30 with TRBJ1-3, with D uncertain. V lost 4 bases, J lost 0 bases, and 16 bases lay in between. The CDR3 spans 16 residues. Germline loops: CDR1 GTSNPN, CDR2 SVGIG (reference sequence). CDR3 sequence reads: CAWTRHRLSSGNTIYF. DNA of the CDR3: TGTGCCTGGACCCGACACCGTCTGAGCTCTGGAAACACCATATATTTT. The complete variable domain, with remaining parts taken from reference TRBV30 and TRBJ1-3, reads SQTIHQWPATLVQPVGSPLSLECTVEGTSNPNLYWYRQAAGRGLQLLFYSVGIGQISSEVPQNLSASRPQDRQFILSSKKLLLSDSGFYLCAWTRHRLSSGNTIYFGEGSWLTVV.

V is TRBV5-1 and J is TRBJ1-6; D is possibly TRBD1 (6 bases). The CDR3 extends over 16 amino acids. With 2 bases removed from V and 9 bases from J, the gap between germline ends came to 18 bases. In germline, CDR1 is SGHRS, CDR2 YFSETQ. The CDR3 DNA reads as TGCGCCAGCAGCTTAACCGGGACACCCGAAACTTCACCCCTCCACTTT. It translates to CASSLTGTPETSPLHF.

Only a few counts were recorded for this clone. The chain links TRBV14 to TRBJ1-2; TRBD1 agrees at 7 bases. Unmatched junction bases numbered 5, after V lost 5 bases and J lost 2 bases. Germline CDR1 is SGHDN and CDR2 is FVKESK. The CDR3 sequence is 14 residues long. The CDR3 spells CASSKRQGNYGYTF. CDR3 DNA: TGTGCCAGCAGCAAAAGACAGGGAAACTATGGCTACACCTTC.